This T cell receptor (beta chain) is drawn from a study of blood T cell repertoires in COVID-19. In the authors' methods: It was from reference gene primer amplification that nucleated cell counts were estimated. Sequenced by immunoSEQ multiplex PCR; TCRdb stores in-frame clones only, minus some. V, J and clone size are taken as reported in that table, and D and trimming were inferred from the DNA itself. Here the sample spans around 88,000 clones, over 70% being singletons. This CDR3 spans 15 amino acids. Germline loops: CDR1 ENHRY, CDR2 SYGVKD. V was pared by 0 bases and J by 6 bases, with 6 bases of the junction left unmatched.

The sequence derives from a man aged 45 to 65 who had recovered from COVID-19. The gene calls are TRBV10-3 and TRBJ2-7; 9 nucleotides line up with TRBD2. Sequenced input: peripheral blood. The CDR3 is CAISESQTSGGEQYF. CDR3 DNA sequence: TGTGCCATCAGTGAGTCGCAGACTAGCGGCGGCGAGCAGTACTTC.